The 4 T cell receptor beta chains below were found in one sample sequenced in a study of blood T cells in healthy people across ages. With a J-beta primer mix and a sample-barcoded 5' primer, a second PCR ran about 7 to 11 cycles. From the 5' RACE reads, TCRdb called clonotypes with MiXCR, one entry per CDR3 protein. Of 1.8 million or so distinct CDR3 sequences in the sample, about 39% were seen once. The sample taken for sequencing was blood. These receptors were taken from a human donor in good health.

This rearrangement joins TRBV29-1 to TRBJ1-2; the D is unclear. This CDR3 is 12 amino acids long. Trimming removed 7 bases at V and 0 bases at J, with 9 bases between. Germline V gene lookup returns CDR1 SQVTM and CDR2 ANQGSEA. Here the CDR3 reads CSAGEANYGYTF. CDR3 nucleotide sequence: TGCAGCGCCGGAGAGGCTAACTATGGCTACACCTTC. The variable domain in full, with the rest retrieved from reference TRBV29-1 and TRBJ1-2, is SAVISQKPSRDICQRGTSLTIQCQVDSQVTMMFWYRQQPGQSLTLIATANQGSEATYESGFVIDKFPISRPNLTFSTLTVSNMSPEDSSIYLCSAGEANYGYTFGSGTRLTVV.

This chain links TRBV4-1 with TRBJ2-4; D is undetermined. The J call may be faulty, since TRBJ2-7 better matches the DNA end. Germline V gives CDR1 MGHRA, CDR2 YSYEKL. The CDR3 spans 15 residues. CDR3 nucleotides: TGCGCCAGCAGTCTACCGGGCAGACGACCCTACGAGCAGTACTTC. It specifies CASSLPGRRPYEQYF.

J is TRBJ2-3 and V is TRBV10-3; 7 nucleotides line up with TRBD2. Trimming removed 6 bases from V and 4 bases from J; junction bases left unmatched: 10. The CDR3 contains 15 residues. The germline gives CDR1 ENHRY, CDR2 SYGVKD. The CDR3 loop is CAIRFGGGGADTQYF. CDR3 DNA: TGTGCCATCAGATTTGGCGGGGGTGGCGCAGATACGCAGTATTTT.

This clonotype has just a few counts. The J gene is TRBJ2-1, the V gene TRBV20-1; D gene uncertain. Trimming took 2 bases from V and 2 from J, leaving 10 bases between them. The CDR3 is made up of 14 amino acids. Germline CDR1 is DFQATT and CDR2 is SNEGSKA (reference sequence). Here the CDR3 reads CSARSPATYNEQFF. CDR3 DNA: TGCAGTGCTAGAAGTCCCGCCACCTACAATGAGCAGTTCTTC.